Following are 19 T cell receptor beta chains from one sample sequenced in a study of molecular identifiers for immune sequencing clone quantification. Via MiXCR, TCRdb re-called the PCR reads, giving one row per CDR3 protein. The sample shows some 96,000 distinct CDR3 sequences, 20% to 25% of them seen only once. Source material: naive CD8+ T cells from blood, with Jurkat cell RNA spiked in. Sample subset: FACS-sorted CD8+CD4-CCR7+CD45RA+ naive T cells. These receptors were collected from a human donor in good health. Some libraries in this study had Jurkat cell RNA spiked in.

In the case of this clonotype: At one end the junction does not follow the germline gene, possibly because of a read error. The chain joins TRBV9 to TRBJ2-3, with 8 positions matching TRBD2. Germline assignment: CDR1 SGDLS and CDR2 YYNGEE. The CDR3 length is 16 residues. The chain's CDR3 is CVSSARAGENTDTQYF. In DNA, the CDR3 is TGTGTCAGCAGCGCAAGAGCGGGGGAAAACACAGATACGCAGTATTTT.

At least ten counts were recorded for this clonotype. The J gene is TRBJ1-1, the V gene TRBV11-2; D gene uncertain. The V end was cut by 4 bases, the J end by 2 bases, with 8 bases between. The CDR3 is 13 residues long. Germline values: CDR1 SGHAT, CDR2 FQNNGV. CDR3: CASSYWVNTEAFF. CDR3 sequence (DNA): TGTGCCAGCAGCTATTGGGTTAACACTGAAGCTTTCTTT.

This clonotype was observed at least ten times. The rearrangement joins TRBV7-9 to TRBJ2-3; no clear D. The ends were cut back, 1 base at V and 0 bases at J, with 8 bases in the middle. Germline CDR1 SEHNR, CDR2 FQNEAQ (reference sequence). This CDR3 region has 15 residues. The CDR3 coding sequence is TGTGCCAGCAGCTTAGATGGGTGGAGCACAGATACGCAGTATTTT. Its translation: CASSLDGWSTDTQYF.

This clonotype was seen at least ten times. The V and J genes are TRBV13 and TRBJ2-4; D possibly corresponds to TRBD1 (5 bases). There are 16 residues in the CDR3. With 1 base removed from V and 7 bases from J, the gap between germline ends came to 17 bases. Germline V gene data show CDR1 as PRHDT and CDR2 as FYEKMQ (reference sequence). Written as DNA, the CDR3 is TGTGCCAGCAGCTTAGAAGCAAGGGGCCGCATTAACATTCAGTACTTC. Amino acid sequence: CASSLEARGRINIQYF.

This clonotype turned up a few times. This rearrangement joins TRBV28 to TRBJ2-2; 9 nucleotides agree with TRBD2. This CDR3 spans 17 amino acids. With 5 bases clipped from V and 2 bases from J, the junction kept 9 bases outside the gene matches. Germline CDR1 MDHEN, CDR2 SYDVKM. The CDR3 nucleotides are TGTGCCAGCAGTCGTTACGGGACTAGCCTCAACACCGGGGAGCTGTTTTTT. It yields the protein CASSRYGTSLNTGELFF. Full variable domain (rest looked up from reference TRBV28 and TRBJ2-2): DVKVTQSSRYLVKRTGEKVFLECVQDMDHENMFWYRQDPGLGLRLIYFSYDVKMKEKGDIPEGYSVSREKKERFSLILESASTNQTSMYLCASSRYGTSLNTGELFFGEGSRLTVL.

Concerning this clonotype itself: The final CDR3 position lacks the conserved phenylalanine or tryptophan, pointing to a likely read error. V is TRBV20-1 and J is TRBJ2-7; D tentatively reads TRBD1 or TRBD2 (5 bases each). This CDR3 spans 13 amino acids. Germline CDR1 is DFQATT and CDR2 is SNEGSKA (reference sequence). Trimming took 5 bases from V and 0 from J, leaving 11 bases between them. CDR3: CSARDPSSYEQYS. In DNA, the CDR3 is TGCAGTGCTCGGGACCCGAGCTCCTACGAGCAGTACTCC.

The sample holds many counts of this clonotype. The chain joins TRBV7-9 to TRBJ1-3, with a possible D match to TRBD1 (5 bases). This CDR3 is 21 amino acids long. V was pared by 5 bases and J by 0 bases, with 29 bases between. Looked up from germline, CDR1 is SEHNR and CDR2 is FQNEAQ (reference sequence). In nucleotides, the CDR3 is TGTGCCAGCAGCCGAAGTTCCGGACACGGCCCGGTTCCTTCCTCTGGAAACACCATATATTTT. Amino acid sequence: CASSRSSGHGPVPSSGNTIYF.

Turning to this clonotype: A much larger clonotype is one base distant, so this may be a read error. The gene calls are TRBV5-4 and TRBJ1-2, with D possibly matching TRBD1 (5 bases). The CDR3 extends over 16 amino acids. Germline CDR1 SGHNT, CDR2 YYREEE (reference sequence). DNA of the CDR3: TGTGCCAGCAGCAACCCGTATCAGGGACCAGAAAGGCGCTACTCCTTC. Amino acid sequence: CASSNPYQGPERRYSF.

The table lists this clonotype with many counts. The J gene is TRBJ1-4, the V gene TRBV6-2 or TRBV6-3; D unresolved. Trimming took off 6 bases at V and 8 bases at J, with 16 bases between the two ends. The CDR3 is 14 residues long. Germline V lookup: CDR1 MNHEY, CDR2 SVGEGT. CDR3 sequence: CASSETAVREKLFF. The CDR3 DNA is TGTGCCAGCAGCGAGACGGCAGTTCGGGAAAAACTGTTTTTT.

The sample holds many counts of this clonotype. The V gene is TRBV27, the J gene TRBJ1-5, with no clear D. This CDR3 contains 14 residues. Trimming took off 3 bases at V and 7 bases at J, with 13 bases between the two ends. The germline V gene has CDR1 MNHEY and CDR2 SMNVEV (reference sequence). CDR3 DNA: TGTGCCAGCAGTTTGGCCGGGGTCGGGCAGCCCCAGCATTTT. Amino acid sequence: CASSLAGVGQPQHF.

This clonotype occurred many times. The chain employs TRBV30 and TRBJ2-1; maybe TRBD1 (6 bases). This CDR3 spans 15 amino acids. V shed 3 bases and J shed 8 bases, with 20 bases lying between them. Germline CDR1 reads GTSNPN; CDR2 reads SVGIG (reference sequence). The CDR3 DNA follows: TGTGCCTGGAGGAGTCAAGGAACAGGGTACGATGAGCAGTTCTTC. The encoded protein is CAWRSQGTGYDEQFF.

At least ten counts were recorded for this clonotype. This rearrangement joins TRBV6-1 to TRBJ2-3; D call uncertain. The length of the CDR3 is 15 residues. CDR1 and CDR2 from the germline V gene are MNHNS and SASEGT. V shed 7 bases and J shed 1 base, with 15 bases lying between them. CDR3 sequence: CASISLPSGTDTQYF. For the CDR3, the DNA is TGTGCCAGCATCTCCCTACCCAGCGGCACAGATACGCAGTATTTT.

For this clonotype: A read error may explain this, as a much larger clone is one base away. The genes are TRBV9 and TRBJ2-3; TRBD2 aligns across 9 bases. Looked up from germline, CDR1 is SGDLS and CDR2 is YYNGEE. CDR3 length: 16 residues. CDR3 amino acids: CASSPEGGGAVDTRYF. CDR3 nucleotide sequence: TGTGCCAGCAGCCCAGAGGGCGGGGGGGCCGTGGATACGCGGTATTTT. Supplemented by reference TRBV9 and TRBJ2-3, the full variable domain reads DSGVTQTPKHLITATGQRVTLRCSPRSGDLSVYWYQQSLDQGLQFLIQYYNGEERAKGNILERFSAQQFPDLHSELNLSSLELGDSALYFCASSPEGGGAVDTRYFGPGTRLTVL.

This clonotype was recorded many times. The chain combines TRBV5-4 with TRBJ2-2; 9 bases map to TRBD2. The junction had 9 bases not matched to a gene; V was cut back by 9 bases and J by 6 bases. The germline gives CDR1 SGHNT, CDR2 YYREEE (reference sequence). The CDR3 is made up of 14 amino acids. The CDR3 is CATTSLAGSGELFF. The DNA for the CDR3 is TGTGCCACCACGTCTCTAGCGGGGTCCGGGGAGCTGTTTTTT.

Ten or more counts support this clonotype. The chain is built from TRBV5-6 and TRBJ2-7, with TRBD2 matching 7 bases. Trimming at V came to 4 bases and at J to 3 bases, leaving 7 bases not matched to a gene. Germline CDR1 and CDR2: SGHDT and YYEEEE. The CDR3 length is 14 residues. The CDR3 region has the DNA TGTGCCAGCAGCGCAGGGACTACCGGCTACGAGCAGTACTTC. Its protein product is CASSAGTTGYEQYF.

This clonotype was seen repeatedly, ten times or more. V gene TRBV11-3 combines with J gene TRBJ1-5; 8 bases agree with TRBD1. The CDR3 sequence is 15 residues long. Germline loops: CDR1 SGHNT, CDR2 YENEEA. Trimming cost V 8 bases and J 0 bases; bases outside gene matches: 6. Here the CDR3 reads CASSPGQASNQPQHF. The CDR3 bases are TGTGCCAGCTCCCCGGGACAGGCTAGCAATCAGCCCCAGCATTTT.

The chain couples TRBV27 to TRBJ1-5, with D maybe TRBD1 (6 bases). CDR3 length: 14 amino acids. The germline V gene has CDR1 MNHEY and CDR2 SMNVEV (reference sequence). Between the trimmed V and J ends, which lost 3 bases and 6 bases, there was a span of 12 bases. In nucleotides, the CDR3 is TGTGCCAGCAGTTTTTGGGGGGGCGGTCAGCCCCAGCATTTT. It codes for CASSFWGGGQPQHF.

This clonotype was counted at least ten times. This chain connects TRBV11-2 to TRBJ2-6; D perhaps matches TRBD1 (5 bases). The CDR3 consists of 15 residues. CDR1 SGHAT and CDR2 FQNNGV come from the germline V gene. Trimming left V 5 bases short and J 0 bases short, with 8 bases between. CDR3 residues: CASSQQASGANVLTF. In DNA form, the CDR3 reads TGTGCCAGCAGCCAACAGGCCTCTGGGGCCAACGTCCTGACTTTC.

This clonotype was seen repeatedly, ten times or more. The V gene is TRBV18, the J gene TRBJ1-1; TRBD1 aligns across 10 bases. CDR3 size: 16 residues. V trimming: 6 bases; J trimming: 1 base; junction bases outside the gene matches: 8. Germline V gene sequence: CDR1 KGHSH, CDR2 LQKENI. The CDR3 nucleotides are TGTGCCAGCTCCCTGGACAGGGGGAGTCGGAACACTGAAGCTTTCTTT. Protein sequence: CASSLDRGSRNTEAFF.